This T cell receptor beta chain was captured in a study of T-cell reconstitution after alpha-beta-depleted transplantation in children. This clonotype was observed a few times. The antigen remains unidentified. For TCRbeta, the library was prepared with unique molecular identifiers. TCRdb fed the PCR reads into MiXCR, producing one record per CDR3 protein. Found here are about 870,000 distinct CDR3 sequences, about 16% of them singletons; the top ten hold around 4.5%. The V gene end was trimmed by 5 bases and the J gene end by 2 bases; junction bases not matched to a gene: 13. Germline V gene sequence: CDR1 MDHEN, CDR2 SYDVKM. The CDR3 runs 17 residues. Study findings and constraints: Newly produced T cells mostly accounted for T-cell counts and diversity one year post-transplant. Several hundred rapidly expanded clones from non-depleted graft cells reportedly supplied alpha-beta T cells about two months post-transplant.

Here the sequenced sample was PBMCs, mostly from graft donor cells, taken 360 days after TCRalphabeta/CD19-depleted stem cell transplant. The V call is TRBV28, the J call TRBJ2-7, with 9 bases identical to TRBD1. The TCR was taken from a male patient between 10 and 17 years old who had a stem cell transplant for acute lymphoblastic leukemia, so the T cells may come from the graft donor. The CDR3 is CASSLRDRVSFPYEQYF. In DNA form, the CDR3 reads TGTGCCAGCAGTCTCCGGGACAGGGTCTCCTTTCCCTACGAGCAGTACTTC. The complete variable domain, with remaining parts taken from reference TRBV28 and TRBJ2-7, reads DVKVTQSSRYLVKRTGEKVFLECVQDMDHENMFWYRQDPGLGLRLIYFSYDVKMKEKGDIPEGYSVSREKKERFSLILESASTNQTSMYLCASSLRDRVSFPYEQYFGPGTRLTVT.